The 26 T cell receptor beta chains presented below share a single source sample, sequenced in a study of lymphopenia after photon versus proton radiotherapy. The data were produced by immunoSEQ multiplex PCR, yet TCRdb's version contains in-frame clones alone and is incomplete. The table lists approximately 150,000 clones, roughly nine tenths of them singletons. The source material was peripheral blood, sampled from a patient treated with photon-based radiotherapy. The receptors derive from a man over 45 with gastric cancer.

For this clone: The junction and the germline gene differ at one end; a read error may be behind it. The chain carries TRBV5-4 and TRBJ2-5; TRBD2 might be the D (6 bases). This CDR3 comprises 15 residues. Germline V gene lookup returns CDR1 SGHNT and CDR2 YYREEE (reference sequence). The CDR3 sequence: CASSLVPRDSQDYNF. CDR3 in DNA: TGTGCCAGCAGCTTGGTCCCACGGGACTCCCAAGACTATAACTTC.

V usage is TRBV6-4 and J usage is TRBJ1-1; D gene ambiguous. The V end was cut by 3 bases, the J end by 3 bases, with 11 bases between. Germline CDR1 reads MRHNA; CDR2 reads SNTAGT. The CDR3 covers 14 residues. The CDR3 region is CASSEGANHTEAFF. The CDR3 nucleotides are TGTGCCAGCAGTGAGGGTGCAAACCACACTGAAGCTTTCTTT.

This clone was counted a single time. The gene calls are TRBV7-2 and TRBJ1-5; no clear D gene. This CDR3 spans 16 amino acids. CDR1 is SGHTA, CDR2 FQGNSA, per germline. V shed 3 bases and J shed 2 bases, with 14 bases lying between them. CDR3 in amino acids: CASSFGRVWGNQPQHF. The CDR3 coding sequence is TGTGCCAGCAGCTTTGGTCGGGTCTGGGGCAATCAGCCCCAGCATTTT.

The genes are TRBV5-1 and TRBJ2-7, with 8 bases identical to TRBD2. The V and J ends lost 1 base and 5 bases, in that order; junction bases with no gene match: 5. CDR3 length: 14 residues. Germline V gives CDR1 SGHRS, CDR2 YFSETQ. CDR3 DNA sequence: TGCGCCAGCAGCTTGTCGGGACTAGGCGACGAGCAGTACTTC. It specifies CASSLSGLGDEQYF. Full variable domain (missing parts from reference TRBV5-1 and TRBJ2-7): KAGVTQTPRYLIKTRGQQVTLSCSPISGHRSVSWYQQTPGQGLQFLFEYFSETQRNKGNFPGRFSGRQFSNSRSEMNVSTLELGDSALYLCASSLSGLGDEQYFGPGTRLTVT.

CDR3 in amino acids: CASSLRAVATNEKLFF. CDR3 DNA sequence: TGTGCCAGCAGTTTAAGGGCAGTTGCAACTAATGAAAAACTGTTTTTT. The V gene is TRBV27, the J gene TRBJ1-4; D uncertain. The CDR3 length is 16 residues. CDR1 is MNHEY, CDR2 SMNVEV, per germline (reference sequence). V dropped 2 bases and J dropped 0 bases, with 10 bases sitting between them.

The chain uses TRBV7-9 and TRBJ2-5; D not certain. V lost 1 base and J 4 bases, leaving 7 bases between the germline ends. CDR3 size: 13 residues. Germline CDR1 reads SEHNR; CDR2 reads FQNEAQ (reference sequence). Written as DNA, the CDR3 is TGTGCCAGCAGCTTAGATTGGGTAGAGACCCAGTACTTC. Residues: CASSLDWVETQYF.

This clone appeared many times. The chain combines TRBV27 with TRBJ2-7, with TRBD2 as a possible D gene (6 bases). There are 13 residues in the CDR3. Germline V gene data show CDR1 as MNHEY and CDR2 as SMNVEV (reference sequence). Deletions cut 6 bases from V and 3 bases from J, with 12 bases between. The CDR3: CASSPSGLYEQYF. CDR3 DNA sequence: TGTGCCAGCAGCCCCAGCGGGCTCTACGAGCAGTACTTC.

The chain couples TRBV5-6 to TRBJ1-2, with 8 positions matching TRBD1. Germline V gives CDR1 SGHDT, CDR2 YYEEEE. V trimming: 5 bases; J trimming: 7 bases; junction bases outside the gene matches: 7. This CDR3 comprises 13 residues. CDR3: CASRRDRSGGYTF. The CDR3 DNA is TGTGCCAGCAGGCGGGACAGGAGTGGTGGCTACACCTTC.

The chain couples TRBV27 to TRBJ2-5, with a tentative D call TRBD1 (5 bases). Germline V gene data show CDR1 as MNHEY and CDR2 as SMNVEV (reference sequence). The V end was cut by 0 bases, the J end by 2 bases, with 16 bases between. The CDR3 extends over 17 amino acids. The chain's CDR3 is CASSLSIYRNRQETQYF. The CDR3 DNA sequence: TGTGCCAGCAGTTTATCGATCTACAGGAACCGGCAAGAGACCCAGTACTTC.

J is TRBJ2-2 and V is TRBV11-2, with 9 bases fitting TRBD1. V lost 0 bases to trimming and J lost 2 bases; unmatched junction nucleotides: 4. Germline lookup yields CDR1 SGHAT and CDR2 FQNNGV. The CDR3 contains 17 residues. This CDR3 is CASSLDPTGGNTGELFF. The CDR3 DNA sequence: TGTGCCAGCAGCTTAGATCCCACAGGGGGCAACACCGGGGAGCTGTTTTTT.

The chain uses TRBV10-3 and TRBJ1-1; weak D call: TRBD1 (5 bases). This CDR3 spans 14 amino acids. Germline V gene data show CDR1 as ENHRY and CDR2 as SYGVKD. V was trimmed by 6 bases and J by 3 bases, leaving 14 bases between them. The CDR3 region has the DNA TGTGCCATCAGACCTGGACAAGGGGACACTGAAGCTTTCTTT. This translates into CAIRPGQGDTEAFF.

V and J are TRBV14 and TRBJ2-1; the match to TRBD1 covers 8 bases. The length of the CDR3 is 15 residues. The V and J ends lost 3 bases and 7 bases, in that order; junction bases with no gene match: 8. CDR1 and CDR2 (germline): SGHDN, FVKESK. This CDR3 reads CASSHMDRDGNEQFF. CDR3 DNA sequence: TGTGCCAGCAGCCACATGGACAGGGATGGTAATGAGCAGTTCTTC.

To note about this clone: Its ends do not fully match the called genes, so a read error is possible. The same CDR3 can be traced to other DNA sequences in this sample. The chain combines TRBV7-9 with TRBJ1-4, with TRBD1 as a possible D gene (6 bases). CDR1 is SEHNR and CDR2 is FQNEAQ in the germline V gene (reference sequence). The CDR3 loop spans 15 amino acids. The CDR3 protein is CASSLGTIPNEKLFF. The DNA for the CDR3 is TGTGCCAGTAGCTTAGGGACAATCCCTAATGAAAAACTGTTTTTT.

This chain uses TRBV25-1 with TRBJ2-3, with unresolved D. CDR1 is MGHDK and CDR2 is SYGVNS in the germline V gene. CDR3 length equals 14 residues. The ends were cut back, 6 bases at V and 4 bases at J, with 14 bases in the middle. The CDR3 DNA is TGTGCCAGCAGCCCCTTCTCAGGTTCAGATACGCAGTATTTT. This encodes CASSPFSGSDTQYF. Combining the CDR3 with reference TRBV25-1 and TRBJ2-3 gives the whole variable domain EADIYQTPRYLVIGTGKKITLECSQTMGHDKMYWYQQDPGMELHLIHYSYGVNSTEKGDLSSESTVSRIRTEHFPLTLESARPSHTSQYLCASSPFSGSDTQYFGPGTRLTVL.

V and J are TRBV5-1 and TRBJ2-7, with D possibly TRBD1 on 6 matching bases. The CDR3 extends over 15 amino acids. CDR1 and CDR2 (germline): SGHRS, YFSETQ. V was cut by 0 bases and J by 3 bases, with 13 bases left in between. In DNA form, the CDR3 reads TGCGCCAGCAGCTTGGCTGCAGGGGCGAACTACGAGCAGTACTTC. Protein sequence: CASSLAAGANYEQYF.

The chain carries TRBV29-1 and TRBJ2-1; 7 nucleotides align to TRBD1. V lost 6 bases, J lost 1 base, and 6 bases stayed unmatched. From germline, CDR1 is SQVTM and CDR2 ANQGSEA. CDR3 length: 14 amino acids. CDR3 nucleotide sequence: TGCAGCGTGGAGGACAGGTTATCCTACAATGAGCAGTTCTTC. The encoded protein is CSVEDRLSYNEQFF.

The chain is built from TRBV5-4 and TRBJ2-6; D possibly corresponds to TRBD2 (5 bases). The V end lost 6 bases, the J end lost 2 bases, and 9 bases lay between the germline ends. Germline V gene lookup returns CDR1 SGHNT and CDR2 YYREEE (reference sequence). CDR3 length: 14 residues. CDR3 amino acids: CASIRGPGANVLTF. The CDR3 nucleotides are TGTGCCAGCATACGAGGGCCTGGGGCCAACGTCCTGACTTTC.

The chain uses TRBV5-1 and TRBJ1-1, with 10 positions matching TRBD1. The CDR3 has 15 residues. Germline CDR1 is SGHRS and CDR2 is YFSETQ. Trimming took 3 bases from V and 5 from J; bases not matched to a gene: 7. The CDR3 loop is CASSYDRGRGTEAFF. CDR3 nucleotide sequence: TGCGCCAGCAGCTACGACAGGGGGCGAGGGACTGAAGCTTTCTTT.

This clone appeared a few times. V gene TRBV6-6 combines with J gene TRBJ1-5, with TRBD1 as a possible D gene (5 bases). There are 16 residues in the CDR3. Germline CDR1 and CDR2: MNHNY and SVGAGI (reference sequence). The germline V and J ends were trimmed by 2 bases and 1 base, with 12 bases remaining between them. CDR3 bases: TGTGCCAGCAGTTACGTCCAGGGACGGAGCAATCAGCCCCAGCATTTT. Translating it yields CASSYVQGRSNQPQHF.

This clone was counted a single time. This sequence joins TRBV25-1 and TRBJ1-4, with 7 bases identical to TRBD1. Trimming at V came to 3 bases and at J to 7 bases, leaving 11 bases not matched to a gene. This CDR3 comprises 16 residues. The V gene's germline CDR1 is MGHDK and CDR2 SYGVNS. DNA for the CDR3: TGTGCCAGCAGTGATTTGACAGGGCCGGTCGGTGAAAAACTGTTTTTT. It yields the protein CASSDLTGPVGEKLFF.

The CDR3 is CASSLQGVTDTQYF. CDR3 sequence (DNA): TGCGCCAGCAGCTTGCAGGGAGTGACAGATACGCAGTATTTT. V and J are TRBV5-1 and TRBJ2-3; D is perhaps TRBD1 or TRBD2 (5 bases each). From germline, CDR1 is SGHRS and CDR2 YFSETQ. V was clipped by 1 base and J by 3 bases, with 9 bases between them. This CDR3 is 14 amino acids long. Variable domain in full (rest from reference TRBV5-1 and TRBJ2-3): KAGVTQTPRYLIKTRGQQVTLSCSPISGHRSVSWYQQTPGQGLQFLFEYFSETQRNKGNFPGRFSGRQFSNSRSEMNVSTLELGDSALYLCASSLQGVTDTQYFGPGTRLTVL.

In its sample, this clone was seen a few times. CDR3 nucleotides: TGTGCCAGCAGCCTACGGACAGGGGGCCTGGCTTTCTTT. Translating gives CASSLRTGGLAFF. The rearrangement uses TRBV5-6 and TRBJ1-1; TRBD1 matches 11 bases. Trimming took 4 bases from V and 11 from J; bases not matched to a gene: 7. The germline gives CDR1 SGHDT, CDR2 YYEEEE. The CDR3 runs 13 residues.

The CDR3 spells CASSVGLADTDTQYF. As DNA, the CDR3 is TGTGCCAGCAGCGTAGGTCTAGCGGACACAGATACGCAGTATTTT. This chain connects TRBV9 to TRBJ2-3; 7 nucleotides match TRBD2. After removal of 0 bases from V and 2 bases from J, the junction contained 3 bases not matched to a gene. The CDR3 runs 15 residues. Germline CDR1 reads SGDLS; CDR2 reads YYNGEE.

The chain is built from TRBV19 and TRBJ2-6, with D unclear. This CDR3 has 16 amino acids. V was pared by 7 bases and J by 1 base, with 14 bases between. Per germline, CDR1 LNHDA and CDR2 SQIVND (reference sequence). The CDR3 loop is CASKAGLSSGANVLTF. CDR3 sequence (DNA): TGTGCCAGTAAGGCAGGATTATCTTCTGGGGCCAACGTCCTGACTTTC.

The chain is built from TRBV5-5 and TRBJ2-7, with 8 positions matching TRBD1. V shed 4 bases, J shed 5 bases, and the junction held 8 bases outside the gene matches. CDR1 and CDR2 (germline): SGHKS, YYEKEE (reference sequence). The CDR3 sequence is 14 residues long. In DNA, the CDR3 is TGTGCCAGCAGCCTCGACAGGGGTGACCACGAGCAGTACTTC. Its protein is CASSLDRGDHEQYF.

The chain has TRBV7-2 and TRBJ1-1, with TRBD1 identical over 7 bases. Trimming removed 2 bases from V and 6 bases from J; junction bases left unmatched: 6. Germline CDR1 SGHTA, CDR2 FQGNSA. The CDR3 consists of 14 residues. CDR3 sequence: CASSLRQGNSEAFF. The CDR3 DNA reads as TGTGCCAGCAGCTTACGACAGGGCAATTCTGAAGCTTTCTTT.